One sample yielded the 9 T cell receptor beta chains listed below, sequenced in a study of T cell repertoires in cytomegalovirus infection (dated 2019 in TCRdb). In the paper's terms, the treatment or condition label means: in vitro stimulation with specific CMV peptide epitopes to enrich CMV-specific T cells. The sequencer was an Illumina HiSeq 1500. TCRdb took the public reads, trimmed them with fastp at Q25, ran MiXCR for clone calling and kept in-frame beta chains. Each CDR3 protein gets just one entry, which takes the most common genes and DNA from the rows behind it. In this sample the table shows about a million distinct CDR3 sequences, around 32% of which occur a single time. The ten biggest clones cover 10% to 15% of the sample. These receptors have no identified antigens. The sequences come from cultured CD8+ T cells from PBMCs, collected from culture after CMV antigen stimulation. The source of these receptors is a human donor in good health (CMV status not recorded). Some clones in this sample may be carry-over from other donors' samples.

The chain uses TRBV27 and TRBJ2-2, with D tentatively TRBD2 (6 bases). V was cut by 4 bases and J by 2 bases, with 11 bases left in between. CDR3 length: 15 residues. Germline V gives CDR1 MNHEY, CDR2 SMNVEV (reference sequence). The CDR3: CASSSTTRNTGELFF. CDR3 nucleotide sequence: TGTGCCAGCAGTTCCACGACTAGAAACACCGGGGAGCTGTTTTTT.

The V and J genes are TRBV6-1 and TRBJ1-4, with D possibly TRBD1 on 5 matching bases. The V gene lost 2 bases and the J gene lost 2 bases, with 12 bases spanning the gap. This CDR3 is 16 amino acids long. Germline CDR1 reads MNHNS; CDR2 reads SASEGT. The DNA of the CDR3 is TGTGCCAGCAGTGAAAGGGGATTTCTGACTAATGAAAAACTGTTTTTT. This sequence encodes CASSERGFLTNEKLFF.

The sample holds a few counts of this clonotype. CDR3 region: CASSGWDRGPVDSYEQYF. CDR3 nucleotide sequence: TGTGCCAGCAGCGGCTGGGACAGGGGGCCCGTTGACTCCTACGAGCAGTACTTC. The chain uses TRBV9 and TRBJ2-7, with 12 nucleotides matching TRBD1. CDR1 and CDR2 (germline): SGDLS, YYNGEE. This CDR3 has 18 amino acids. V lost 3 bases, J lost 0 bases, and 10 bases stayed unmatched.

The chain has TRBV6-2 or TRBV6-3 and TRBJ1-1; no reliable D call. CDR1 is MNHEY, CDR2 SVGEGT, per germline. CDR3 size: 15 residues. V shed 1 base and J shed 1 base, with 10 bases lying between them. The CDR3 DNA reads TGTGCCAGCAGTTACTTGGGCAGCTCGAACACTGAAGCTTTCTTT. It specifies CASSYLGSSNTEAFF.

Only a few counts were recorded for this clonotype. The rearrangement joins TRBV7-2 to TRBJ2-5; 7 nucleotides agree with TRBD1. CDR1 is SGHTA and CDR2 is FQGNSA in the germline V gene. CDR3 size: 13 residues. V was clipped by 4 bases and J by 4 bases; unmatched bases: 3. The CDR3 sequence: CASSYYRGETQYF. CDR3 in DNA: TGTGCCAGCAGCTACTACAGGGGAGAGACCCAGTACTTC.

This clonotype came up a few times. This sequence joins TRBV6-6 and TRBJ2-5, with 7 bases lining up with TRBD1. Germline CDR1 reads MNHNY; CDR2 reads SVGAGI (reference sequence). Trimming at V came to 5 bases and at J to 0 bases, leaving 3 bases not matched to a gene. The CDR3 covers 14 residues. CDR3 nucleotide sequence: TGTGCCAGCAGTAGGGACAGCTACCAAGAGACCCAGTACTTC. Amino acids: CASSRDSYQETQYF.

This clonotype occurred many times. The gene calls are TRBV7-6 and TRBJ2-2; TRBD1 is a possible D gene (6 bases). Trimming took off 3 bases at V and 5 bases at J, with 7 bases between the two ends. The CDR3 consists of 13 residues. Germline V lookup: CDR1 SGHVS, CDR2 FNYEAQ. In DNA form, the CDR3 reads TGTGCCAGCAGCTTCACAGGGACCGGGGAGCTGTTTTTT. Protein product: CASSFTGTGELFF. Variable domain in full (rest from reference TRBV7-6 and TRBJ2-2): GAGVSQSPRYKVTKRGQDVALRCDPISGHVSLYWYRQALGQGPEFLTYFNYEAQQDKSGLPNDRFSAERPEGSISTLTIQRTEQRDSAMYRCASSFTGTGELFFGEGSRLTVL.

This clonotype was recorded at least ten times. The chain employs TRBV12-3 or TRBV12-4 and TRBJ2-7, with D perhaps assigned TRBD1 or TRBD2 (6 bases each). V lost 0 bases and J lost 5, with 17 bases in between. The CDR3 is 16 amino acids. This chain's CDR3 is CASSLALGGYIDEQYF. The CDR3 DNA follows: TGTGCCAGCAGTTTAGCGCTCGGGGGCTACATTGACGAGCAGTACTTC.

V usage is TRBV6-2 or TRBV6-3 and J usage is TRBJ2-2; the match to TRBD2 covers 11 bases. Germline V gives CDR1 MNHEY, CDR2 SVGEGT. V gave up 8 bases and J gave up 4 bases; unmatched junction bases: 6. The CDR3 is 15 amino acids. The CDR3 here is CASLGTSGLTGELFF. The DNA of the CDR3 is TGTGCCAGCCTGGGGACTAGCGGCCTCACCGGGGAGCTGTTTTTT.